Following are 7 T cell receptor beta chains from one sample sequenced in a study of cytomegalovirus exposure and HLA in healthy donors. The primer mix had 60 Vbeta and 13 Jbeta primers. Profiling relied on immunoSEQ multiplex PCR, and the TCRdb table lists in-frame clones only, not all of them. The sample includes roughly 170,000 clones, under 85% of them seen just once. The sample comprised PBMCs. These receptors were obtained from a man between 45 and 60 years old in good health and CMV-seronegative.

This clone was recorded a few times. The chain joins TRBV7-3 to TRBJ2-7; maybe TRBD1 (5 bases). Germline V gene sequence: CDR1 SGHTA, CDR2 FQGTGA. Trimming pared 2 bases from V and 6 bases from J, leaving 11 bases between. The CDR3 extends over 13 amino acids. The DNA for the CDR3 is TGTGCCAGCAGCTTACAAAGGGGTGGCGAGCAGTACTTC. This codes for CASSLQRGGEQYF.

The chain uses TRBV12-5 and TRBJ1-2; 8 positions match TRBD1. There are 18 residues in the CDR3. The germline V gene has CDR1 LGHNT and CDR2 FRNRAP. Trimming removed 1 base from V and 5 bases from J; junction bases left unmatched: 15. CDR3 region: CASGLGTGGLGLGYGYTF. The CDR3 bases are TGTGCTAGTGGTTTGGGAACAGGGGGACTGGGACTCGGTTATGGCTACACCTTC.

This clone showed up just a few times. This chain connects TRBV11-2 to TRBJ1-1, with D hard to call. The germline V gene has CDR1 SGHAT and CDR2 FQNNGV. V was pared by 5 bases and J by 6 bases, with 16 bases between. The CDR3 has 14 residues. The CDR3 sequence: CASSPSLGSAEAFF. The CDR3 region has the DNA TGTGCCAGCAGCCCCAGTCTCGGGTCCGCTGAAGCTTTCTTT.

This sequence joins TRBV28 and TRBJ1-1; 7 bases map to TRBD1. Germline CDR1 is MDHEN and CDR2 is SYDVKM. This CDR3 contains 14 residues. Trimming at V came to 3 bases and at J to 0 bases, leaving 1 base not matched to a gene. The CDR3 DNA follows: TGTGCCAGCAGTTTGGGACAGATGAACACTGAAGCTTTCTTT. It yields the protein CASSLGQMNTEAFF.

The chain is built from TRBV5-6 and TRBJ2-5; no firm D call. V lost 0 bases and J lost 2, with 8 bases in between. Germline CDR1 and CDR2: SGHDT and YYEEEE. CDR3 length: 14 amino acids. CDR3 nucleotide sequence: TGTGCCAGCAGCTTGGCCTATCCACAAGAGACCCAGTACTTC. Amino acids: CASSLAYPQETQYF.

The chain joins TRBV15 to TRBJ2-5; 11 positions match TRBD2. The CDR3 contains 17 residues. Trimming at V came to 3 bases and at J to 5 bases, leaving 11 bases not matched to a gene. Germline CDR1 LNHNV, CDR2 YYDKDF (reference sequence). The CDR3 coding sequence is TGTGCCACCAGCAGGGGATTACTAGCGGGGGTTACGGAGACCCAGTACTTC. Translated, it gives CATSRGLLAGVTETQYF. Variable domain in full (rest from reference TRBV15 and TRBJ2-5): DAMVIQNPRYQVTQFGKPVTLSCSQTLNHNVMYWYQQKSSQAPKLLFHYYDKDFNNEADTPDNFQSRRPNTSFCFLDIRSPGLGDTAMYLCATSRGLLAGVTETQYFGPGTRLLVL.

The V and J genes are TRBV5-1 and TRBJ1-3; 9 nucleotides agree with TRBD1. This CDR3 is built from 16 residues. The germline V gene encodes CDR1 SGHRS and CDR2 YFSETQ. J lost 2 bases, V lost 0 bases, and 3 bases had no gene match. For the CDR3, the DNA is TGCGCCAGCAGCTTGGCCCGACAGGGGGCTGGAAACACCATATATTTT. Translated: CASSLARQGAGNTIYF.